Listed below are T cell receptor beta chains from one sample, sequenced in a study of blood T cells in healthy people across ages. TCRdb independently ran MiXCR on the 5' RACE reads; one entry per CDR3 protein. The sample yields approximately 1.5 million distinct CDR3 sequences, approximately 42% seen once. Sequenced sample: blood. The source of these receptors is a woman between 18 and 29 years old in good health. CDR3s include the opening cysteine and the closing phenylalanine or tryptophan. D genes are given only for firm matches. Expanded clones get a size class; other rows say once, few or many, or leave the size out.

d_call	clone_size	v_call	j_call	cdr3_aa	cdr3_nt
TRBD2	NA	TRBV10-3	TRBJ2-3	CAISPSGRSGDTQYF	TGTGCCATCAGTCCCAGCGGGAGAAGCGGAGATACGCAGTATTTT
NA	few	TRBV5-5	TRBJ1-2	CASSATGTADGYTF	TGTGCCAGCAGCGCGACCGGGACGGCAGATGGCTACACCTTC
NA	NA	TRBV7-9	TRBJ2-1	CASSSPTGGVMIEQFF	TGTGCCAGCAGCTCGCCCACAGGTGGGGTTATGATTGAGCAGTTCTTC
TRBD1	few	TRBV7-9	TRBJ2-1	CASSPDRANDNEQFF	TGTGCCAGCAGCCCAGACAGGGCCAACGACAATGAGCAGTTCTTC
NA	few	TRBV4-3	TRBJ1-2	CASSQDLGPPNYGYTF	TGCGCCAGCAGCCAAGATCTCGGACCGCCTAACTATGGCTACACCTTC
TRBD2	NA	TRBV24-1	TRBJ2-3	CATSESLAGGADTQYF	TGTGCCACCAGTGAGTCCCTAGCGGGGGGAGCAGATACGCAGTATTTT
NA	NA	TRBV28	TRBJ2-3	CASNIRDTDTQYF	TGTGCCAGCAACATCCGGGACACAGATACGCAGTATTTT
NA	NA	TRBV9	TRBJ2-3	CASSGRGGVSTDTQYF	TGTGCCAGCAGCGGACGCGGAGGGGTGAGCACAGATACGCAGTATTTT
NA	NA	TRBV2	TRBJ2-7	CASSSLRDPYEQYF	TGTGCCAGCAGTAGCCTCAGGGACCCTTACGAGCAGTACTTC
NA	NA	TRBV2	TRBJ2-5	CASSDSSGEETQYF	TGTGCCAGCAGTGATAGTTCGGGGGAAGAGACCCAGTACTTC
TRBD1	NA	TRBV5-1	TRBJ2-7	CASSLRWTGLDEQYF	TGCGCCAGCAGCTTGAGGTGGACAGGTCTCGACGAGCAGTACTTC
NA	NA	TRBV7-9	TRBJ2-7	CASSPGASEQYF	TGTGCCAGCAGCCCAGGGGCGAGCGAGCAGTACTTC
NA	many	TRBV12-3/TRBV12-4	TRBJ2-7	CASSFSLGRSEQYF	TGTGCCAGCAGTTTCTCTCTTGGGAGGTCCGAGCAGTACTTC
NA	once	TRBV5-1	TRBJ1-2	CASSPRDTHNYGYTF	TGCGCCAGCAGCCCCCGGGACACGCATAACTATGGCTACACCTTC
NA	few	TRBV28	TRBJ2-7	CASSSAVTATGYEQYF	TGTGCCAGCAGTTCCGCAGTGACCGCCACAGGGTACGAGCAGTACTTC
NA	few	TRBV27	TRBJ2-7	CASSLSYGYEQYF	TGTGCCAGCAGTTTATCGTACGGCTACGAGCAGTACTTC
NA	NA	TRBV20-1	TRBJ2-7	CSATPPGSYNEQYF	TGCAGTGCTACCCCTCCCGGATCCTACAATGAGCAGTACTTC
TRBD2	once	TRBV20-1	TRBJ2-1	CSAIATSASSYNEQFF	TGCAGTGCTATCGCGACTAGCGCAAGCTCCTACAATGAGCAGTTCTTC
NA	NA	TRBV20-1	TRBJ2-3	CSARVVGSTDTQYF	TGCAGTGCTAGAGTGGTGGGAAGCACAGATACGCAGTATTTT
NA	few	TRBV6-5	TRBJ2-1	CAGTDSYNEQFF	TGTGCCGGTACGGACAGCTACAATGAGCAGTTCTTC
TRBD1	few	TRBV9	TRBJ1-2	CASSGRQGAGYGYTF	TGTGCCAGCAGCGGCCGACAGGGCGCGGGCTATGGCTACACCTTC
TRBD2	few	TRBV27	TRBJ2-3	CASAEGLAGASADTQYF	TGTGCCAGCGCCGAGGGACTAGCGGGAGCGTCGGCAGATACGCAGTATTTT
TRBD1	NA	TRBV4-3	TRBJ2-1	CASSQDRATGGRNEQFF	TGCGCCAGCAGCCAAGATCGTGCGACAGGGGGCAGGAATGAGCAGTTCTTC
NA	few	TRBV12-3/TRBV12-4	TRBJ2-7	CASSLARKIGEQYF	TGTGCCAGCAGTTTAGCGCGTAAGATTGGCGAGCAGTACTTC
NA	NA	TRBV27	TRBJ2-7	CVTSRWGAAYEQYF	TGTGTCACGTCGAGGTGGGGAGCGGCCTACGAGCAGTACTTC
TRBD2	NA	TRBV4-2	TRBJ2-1	CASNQDGLAGYNEQFF	TGTGCCAGCAACCAAGATGGACTAGCGGGCTACAATGAGCAGTTCTTC
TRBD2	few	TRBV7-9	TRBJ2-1	CASSYPPGTSGRSYNEQFF	TGTGCCAGCAGTTACCCACCCGGGACTAGCGGGAGATCCTACAATGAGCAGTTCTTC
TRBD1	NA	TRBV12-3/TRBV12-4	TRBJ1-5	CASKTGGGGNQPQHF	TGTGCCAGCAAGACAGGGGGCGGTGGCAATCAGCCCCAGCATTTT
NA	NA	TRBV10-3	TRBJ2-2	CAIRPLDGELFF	TGTGCCATCAGGCCATTAGACGGGGAGCTGTTTTTT
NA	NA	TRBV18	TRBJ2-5	CASSPRLAGMYQETQYF	TGTGCCAGCTCACCACGACTGGCCGGGATGTACCAAGAGACCCAGTACTTC
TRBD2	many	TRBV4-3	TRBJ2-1	CASSQRLAGYNEQFF	TGTGCCAGCAGCCAACGACTAGCGGGATACAATGAGCAGTTCTTC
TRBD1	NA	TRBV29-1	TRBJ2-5	CSAQPTGFEQYF	TGCAGCGCCCAACCGACAGGGTTTGAGCAGTACTTC
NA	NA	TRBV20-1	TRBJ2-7	CSAEDAYEQYF	TGCAGTGCAGAGGACGCCTACGAGCAGTACTTC
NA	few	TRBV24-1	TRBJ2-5	CATRGYNEQYF	TGTGCCACTAGGGGCTACAATGAGCAGTACTTC
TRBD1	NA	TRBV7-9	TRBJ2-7	CASSRGTAPYNEQYF	TGTGCCAGCAGCCGAGGGACAGCACCTTACAATGAGCAGTACTTC
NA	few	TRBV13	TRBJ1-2	CASSLGSTVAPNYGYTF	TGTGCCAGCAGCTTAGGATCAACAGTTGCTCCTAACTATGGCTACACCTTC
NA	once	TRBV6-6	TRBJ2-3	CASSYFGRDTQYF	TGTGCCAGCAGTTATTTCGGGCGAGATACGCAGTATTTT
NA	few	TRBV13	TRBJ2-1	CASSLGRGIGEQFF	TGTGCCAGCAGCCTCGGACGCGGGATAGGGGAGCAGTTCTTC
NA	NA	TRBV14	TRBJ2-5	CASSLGRLGTQYF	TGTGCCAGCAGTTTAGGCAGGTTGGGGACCCAGTACTTC
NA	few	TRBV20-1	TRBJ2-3	CSATRPKGTDTQYF	TGCAGTGCTACCCGTCCCAAGGGCACAGATACGCAGTATTTT
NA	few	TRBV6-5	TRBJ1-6	CASTLRPSLNSPLHF	TGTGCCAGCACATTGAGACCGTCTCTGAATTCACCCCTCCACTTT
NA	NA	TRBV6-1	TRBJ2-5	CSSSEFNEQYF	TGTTCCAGCAGTGAGTTCAATGAGCAGTACTTC
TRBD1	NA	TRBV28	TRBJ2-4	CASSYRGMVKNIQYF	TGTGCCAGCAGCTACAGGGGTATGGTCAAAAACATTCAGTACTTC
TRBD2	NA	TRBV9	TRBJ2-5	CASSPSGGRDETQYF	TGTGCCAGCAGCCCCTCGGGCGGGAGGGATGAGACCCAGTACTTC
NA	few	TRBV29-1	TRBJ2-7	CSVELGMGAYEQYF	TGCAGCGTTGAATTGGGGATGGGTGCCTACGAGCAGTACTTC
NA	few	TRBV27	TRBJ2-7	CASSSHRGLSYEQYF	TGTGCCAGCAGTTCTCACAGGGGACTCTCCTACGAGCAGTACTTC
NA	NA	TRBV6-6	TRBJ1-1	CASSHVLGFPSAAFF	TGTGCCAGCAGTCACGTGTTGGGGTTCCCATCTGCAGCTTTCTTT